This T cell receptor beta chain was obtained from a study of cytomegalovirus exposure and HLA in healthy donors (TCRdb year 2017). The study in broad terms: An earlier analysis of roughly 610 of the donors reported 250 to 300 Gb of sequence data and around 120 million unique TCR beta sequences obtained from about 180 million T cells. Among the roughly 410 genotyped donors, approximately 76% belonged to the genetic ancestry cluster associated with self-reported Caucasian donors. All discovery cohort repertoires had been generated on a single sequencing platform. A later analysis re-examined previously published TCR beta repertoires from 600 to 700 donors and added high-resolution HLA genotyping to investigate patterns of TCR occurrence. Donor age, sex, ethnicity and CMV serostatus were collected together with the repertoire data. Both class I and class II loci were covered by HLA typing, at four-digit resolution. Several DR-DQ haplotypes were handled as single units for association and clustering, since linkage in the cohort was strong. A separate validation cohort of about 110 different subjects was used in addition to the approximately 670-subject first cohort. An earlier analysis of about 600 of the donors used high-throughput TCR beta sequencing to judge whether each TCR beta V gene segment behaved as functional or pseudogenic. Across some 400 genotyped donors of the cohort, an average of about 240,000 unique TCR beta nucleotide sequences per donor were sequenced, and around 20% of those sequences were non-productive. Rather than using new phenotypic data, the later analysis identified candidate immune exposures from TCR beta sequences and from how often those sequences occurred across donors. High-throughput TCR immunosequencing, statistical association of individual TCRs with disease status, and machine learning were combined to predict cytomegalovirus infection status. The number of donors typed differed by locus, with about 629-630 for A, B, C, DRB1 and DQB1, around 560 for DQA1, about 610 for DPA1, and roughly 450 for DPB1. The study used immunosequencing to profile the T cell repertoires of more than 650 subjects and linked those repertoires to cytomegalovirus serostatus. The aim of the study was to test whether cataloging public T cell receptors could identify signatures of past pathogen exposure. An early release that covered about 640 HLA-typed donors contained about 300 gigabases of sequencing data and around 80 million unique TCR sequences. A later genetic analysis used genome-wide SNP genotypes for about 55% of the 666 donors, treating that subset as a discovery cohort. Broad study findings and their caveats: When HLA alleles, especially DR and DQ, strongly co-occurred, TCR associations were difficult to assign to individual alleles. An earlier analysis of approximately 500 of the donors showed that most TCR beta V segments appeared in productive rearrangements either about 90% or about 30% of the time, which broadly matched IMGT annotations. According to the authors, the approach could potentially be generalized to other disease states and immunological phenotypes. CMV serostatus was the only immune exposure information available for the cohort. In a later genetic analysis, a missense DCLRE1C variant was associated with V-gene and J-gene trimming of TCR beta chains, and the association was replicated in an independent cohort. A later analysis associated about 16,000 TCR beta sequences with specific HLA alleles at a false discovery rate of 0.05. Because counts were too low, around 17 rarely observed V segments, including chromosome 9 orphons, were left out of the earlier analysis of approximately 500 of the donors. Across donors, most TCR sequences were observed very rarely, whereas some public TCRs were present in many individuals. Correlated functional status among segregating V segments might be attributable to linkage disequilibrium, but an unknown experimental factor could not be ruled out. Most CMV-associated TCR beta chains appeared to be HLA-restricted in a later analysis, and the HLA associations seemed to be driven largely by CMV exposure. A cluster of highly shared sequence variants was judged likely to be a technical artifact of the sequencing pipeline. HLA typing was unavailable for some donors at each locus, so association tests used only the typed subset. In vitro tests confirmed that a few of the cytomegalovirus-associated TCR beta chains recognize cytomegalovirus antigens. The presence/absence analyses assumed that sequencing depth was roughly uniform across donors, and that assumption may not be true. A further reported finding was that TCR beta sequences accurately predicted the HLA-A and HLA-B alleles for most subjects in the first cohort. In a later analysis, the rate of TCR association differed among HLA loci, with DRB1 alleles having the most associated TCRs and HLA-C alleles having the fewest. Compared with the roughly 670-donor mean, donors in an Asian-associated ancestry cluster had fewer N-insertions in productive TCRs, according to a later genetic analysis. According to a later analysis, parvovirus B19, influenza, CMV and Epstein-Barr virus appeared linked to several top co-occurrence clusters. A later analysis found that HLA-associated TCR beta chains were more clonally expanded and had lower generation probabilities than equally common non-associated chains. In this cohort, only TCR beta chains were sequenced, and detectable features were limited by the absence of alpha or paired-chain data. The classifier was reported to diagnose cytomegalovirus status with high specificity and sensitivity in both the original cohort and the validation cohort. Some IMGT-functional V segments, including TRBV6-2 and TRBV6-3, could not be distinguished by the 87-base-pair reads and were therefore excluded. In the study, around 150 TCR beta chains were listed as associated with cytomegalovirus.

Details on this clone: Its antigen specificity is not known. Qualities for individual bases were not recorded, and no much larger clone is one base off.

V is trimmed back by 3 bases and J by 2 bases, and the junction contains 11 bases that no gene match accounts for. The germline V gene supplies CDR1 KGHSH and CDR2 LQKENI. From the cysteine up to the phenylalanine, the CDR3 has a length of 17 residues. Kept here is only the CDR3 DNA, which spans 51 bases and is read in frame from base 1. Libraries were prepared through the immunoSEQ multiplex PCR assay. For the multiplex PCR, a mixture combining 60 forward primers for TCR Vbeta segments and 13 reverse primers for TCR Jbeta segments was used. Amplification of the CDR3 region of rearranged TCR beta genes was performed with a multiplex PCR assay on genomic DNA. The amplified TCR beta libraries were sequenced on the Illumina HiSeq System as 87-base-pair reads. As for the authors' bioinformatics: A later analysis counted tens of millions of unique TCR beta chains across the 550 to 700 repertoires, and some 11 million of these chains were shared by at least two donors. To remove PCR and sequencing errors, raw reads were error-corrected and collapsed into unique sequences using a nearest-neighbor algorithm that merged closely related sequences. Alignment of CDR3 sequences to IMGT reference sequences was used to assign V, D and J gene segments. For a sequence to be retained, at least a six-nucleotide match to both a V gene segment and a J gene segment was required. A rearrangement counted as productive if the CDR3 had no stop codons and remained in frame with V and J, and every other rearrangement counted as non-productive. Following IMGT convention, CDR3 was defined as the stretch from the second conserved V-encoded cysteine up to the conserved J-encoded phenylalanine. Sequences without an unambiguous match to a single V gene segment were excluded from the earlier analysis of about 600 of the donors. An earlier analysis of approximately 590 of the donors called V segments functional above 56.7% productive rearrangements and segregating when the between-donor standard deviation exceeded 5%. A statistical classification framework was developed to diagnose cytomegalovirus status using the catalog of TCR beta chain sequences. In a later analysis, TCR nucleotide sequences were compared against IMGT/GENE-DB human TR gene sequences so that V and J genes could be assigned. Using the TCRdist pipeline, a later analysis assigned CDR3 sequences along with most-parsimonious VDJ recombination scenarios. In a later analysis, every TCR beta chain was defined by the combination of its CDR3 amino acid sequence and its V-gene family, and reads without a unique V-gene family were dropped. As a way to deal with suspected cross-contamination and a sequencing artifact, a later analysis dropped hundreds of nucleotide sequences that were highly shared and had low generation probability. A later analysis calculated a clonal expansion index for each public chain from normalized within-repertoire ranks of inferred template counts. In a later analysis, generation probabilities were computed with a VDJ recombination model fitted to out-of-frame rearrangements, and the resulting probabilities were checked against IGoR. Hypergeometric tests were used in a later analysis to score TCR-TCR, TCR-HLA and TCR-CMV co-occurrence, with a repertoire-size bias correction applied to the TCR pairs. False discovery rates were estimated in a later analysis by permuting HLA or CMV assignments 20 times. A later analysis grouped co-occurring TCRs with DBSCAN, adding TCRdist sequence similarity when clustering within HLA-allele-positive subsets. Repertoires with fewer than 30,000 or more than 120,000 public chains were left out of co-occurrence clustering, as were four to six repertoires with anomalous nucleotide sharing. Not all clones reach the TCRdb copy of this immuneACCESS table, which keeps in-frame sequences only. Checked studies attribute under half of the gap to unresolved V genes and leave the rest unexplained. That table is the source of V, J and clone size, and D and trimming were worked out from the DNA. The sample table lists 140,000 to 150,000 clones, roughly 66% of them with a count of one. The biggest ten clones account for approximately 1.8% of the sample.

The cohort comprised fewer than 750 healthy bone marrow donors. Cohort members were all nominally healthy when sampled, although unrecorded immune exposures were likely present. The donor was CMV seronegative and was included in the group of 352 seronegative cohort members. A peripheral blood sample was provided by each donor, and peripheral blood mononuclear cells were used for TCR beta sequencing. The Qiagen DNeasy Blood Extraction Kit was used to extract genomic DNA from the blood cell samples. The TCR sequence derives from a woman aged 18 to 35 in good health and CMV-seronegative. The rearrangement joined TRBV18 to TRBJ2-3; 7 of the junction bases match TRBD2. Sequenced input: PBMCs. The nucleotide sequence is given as TGTGCCAGCTCACCTGAATGGGCTAGCGGCAACACAGATACGCAGTATTTT. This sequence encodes CASSPEWASGNTDTQYF.